Listed below are T cell receptor beta chains from one sample, sequenced in a study of T-cell reconstitution after alpha-beta-depleted transplantation in children. TCRdb fed the PCR reads into MiXCR, producing one record per CDR3 protein. The sample lists about 980,000 distinct CDR3 sequences; roughly 29% were seen once. Sequenced material: PBMCs, mostly from graft donor cells, taken 360 days after TCRalphabeta/CD19-depleted stem cell transplant. The receptors stem from a boy younger than two who had a stem cell transplant for SCID, so the T cells may come from the graft donor. CDR3s include the opening cysteine and the closing phenylalanine or tryptophan. Fields, in order: D gene, clone size, J gene, V gene, CDR3 protein, CDR3 DNA. The D gene is left open where the match is weak. Size tells how often a clone was seen (once, few, many) or the class of an expanded clone, and some rows leave it out.

NA,few,TRBJ2-2,TRBV5-1,CASSLDPANTGELFF,TGCGCCAGCAGTCTCGACCCCGCGAACACCGGGGAGCTGTTTTTT
TRBD2,NA,TRBJ2-5,TRBV20-1,CSANERGGRETQYF,TGCAGTGCAAACGAGCGGGGGGGGCGAGAGACCCAGTACTTC
NA,NA,TRBJ1-5,TRBV11-2,CASSRTVNSNQPQHF,TGTGCCAGCAGCCGGACAGTTAATAGCAATCAGCCCCAGCATTTT
NA,few,TRBJ2-7,TRBV20-1,CSVRGSSYEQYF,TGCAGTGTCCGGGGTAGCTCCTACGAGCAGTACTTC
NA,few,TRBJ2-2,TRBV6-5,CASSRTELLNTGELFF,TGTGCCAGCAGTCGGACGGAACTCCTGAACACCGGGGAGCTGTTTTTT
NA,once,TRBJ1-4,TRBV20-1,CSARDGRNEKLFF,TGCAGTGCTCGGGACGGGAGAAACGAAAAACTGTTTTTT
NA,few,TRBJ1-2,TRBV7-2,CASSLESGTPYGYTF,TGTGCCAGCAGTCTAGAATCCGGGACGCCCTATGGCTACACCTTC
NA,NA,TRBJ2-5,TRBV25-1,CASSEVFETQYF,TGTGCCAGCAGTGAAGTTTTCGAGACCCAGTACTTC
NA,few,TRBJ1-4,TRBV5-1,CASSLDYLGGKLFF,TGCGCCAGCAGCTTGGACTACTTGGGGGGAAAACTGTTTTTT
NA,NA,TRBJ2-2,TRBV6-5,CASSYSPGVLPPGELFF,TGTGCCAGCAGTTACTCGCCCGGGGTCTTGCCGCCCGGGGAGCTGTTTTTT
NA,NA,TRBJ2-3,TRBV5-5,CASSRAPAKTSDTQYF,TGTGCCAGCAGCCGGGCCCCGGCTAAGACATCAGATACGCAGTATTTT
NA,few,TRBJ2-2,TRBV7-2,CASRATRGGTGELFF,TGTGCCAGCAGAGCGACCAGGGGTGGAACCGGGGAGCTGTTTTTT
NA,few,TRBJ2-7,TRBV12-3/TRBV12-4,CASSFMDSSSYEQYF,TGTGCCAGCAGTTTCATGGACAGTTCGTCCTACGAGCAGTACTTC
TRBD1,NA,TRBJ2-2,TRBV5-1,CASRGTAISGTGELFF,TGCGCCAGCAGGGGGACAGCCATATCGGGCACCGGGGAGCTGTTTTTT
NA,few,TRBJ2-7,TRBV27,CASSLSFRAYEQYF,TGTGCCAGCAGTTTATCTTTCAGGGCCTACGAGCAGTACTTC
NA,NA,TRBJ2-1,TRBV25-1,CASSEDRRTGPQFF,TGTGCCAGCAGTGAAGACAGGAGGACGGGCCCCCAGTTCTTC
TRBD1,NA,TRBJ2-7,TRBV20-1,CSAEDRDEQYF,TGCAGTGCGGAAGACAGGGACGAGCAGTACTTC
TRBD1,few,TRBJ2-5,TRBV12-3/TRBV12-4,CASSDQDRGIGETQYF,TGTGCCAGCAGTGACCAGGACAGGGGGATAGGGGAGACCCAGTACTTC
NA,NA,TRBJ2-1,TRBV9,CASSPPPGDYNEQFF,TGTGCCAGCAGCCCCCCCCCGGGGGACTACAATGAGCAGTTCTTC
NA,NA,TRBJ2-6,TRBV5-1,CASSVGVSGANVLTF,TGCGCCAGCAGCGTAGGGGTTTCCGGGGCCAACGTCCTGACTTTC
NA,NA,TRBJ1-4,TRBV12-3/TRBV12-4,CASSFRGLSNEKLFF,TGTGCCAGCAGTTTTAGGGGACTCTCGAATGAAAAACTGTTTTTT
TRBD1,NA,TRBJ2-2,TRBV6-1,CASSLTGFDSTGELFF,TGTGCCAGCAGTCTGACAGGGTTCGATAGCACCGGGGAGCTGTTTTTT
TRBD1,few,TRBJ1-2,TRBV28,CASGSGTGRYTF,TGTGCCAGCGGCTCCGGGACAGGGCGCTACACCTTC
NA,NA,TRBJ2-7,TRBV5-1,CASSLASVAATYEQYF,TGCGCCAGCAGCTTGGCATCGGTGGCGGCCACCTACGAGCAGTACTTC
TRBD1,NA,TRBJ2-3,TRBV5-1,CASSLVSGTEAYF,TGCGCCAGCAGCTTGGTATCTGGGACAGAAGCGTATTTT
NA,NA,TRBJ1-1,TRBV29-1,CSVAGWEDTEAFF,TGCAGCGTTGCAGGGTGGGAAGACACTGAAGCTTTCTTT
TRBD1,NA,TRBJ2-3,TRBV9,CASSVVGTGPLVLYF,TGTGCCAGCAGCGTAGTAGGGACAGGGCCCTTGGTCCTGTATTTT
TRBD1,NA,TRBJ1-2,TRBV7-2,CASGSTGGGYTF,TGTGCCAGCGGATCGACAGGGGGCGGCTACACCTTC